The rows below give T cell receptor beta chains drawn from one sample of a study of blood T cell repertoires in COVID-19. The table came from immunoSEQ multiplex PCR; TCRdb's copy has only in-frame clones and leaves some out. The table includes about 79,000 clones, more than 85% detected once. Sequencing input: peripheral blood. The receptors stem from a man between 65 and 85 years old with active or convalescent COVID-19. CDR3s include the opening cysteine and the closing phenylalanine or tryptophan. D genes are given only for firm matches. Clone size, where shown, is once, few, many, or a class for clones that have expanded.

cdr3_nt cdr3_aa v_call d_call j_call clone_size
TGTGCCAGCAGCCCTCAGGGAGGTGGGGCCAACGTCCTGACTTTC CASSPQGGGANVLTF TRBV3-1/TRBV3-2 - TRBJ2-6 -
TGCGCCAGCACCCCAGGAGGCATGAACACTGAAGCTTTCTTT CASTPGGMNTEAFF TRBV5-1 - TRBJ1-1 -
TGTGCCAGCAGCCAACAGAGGTCGAACACTGAAGCTTTCTTT CASSQQRSNTEAFF TRBV3-1/TRBV3-2 - TRBJ1-1 -
TGTGCCAGTAGTATATCCCAGGGAGGTGGCAATCAGCCCCAGCATTTT CASSISQGGGNQPQHF TRBV19 - TRBJ1-5 -
TGTGCCAGCAGTTATACGGGACAGGGTGAAAAACTGTTTTTT CASSYTGQGEKLFF TRBV27 TRBD1 TRBJ1-4 -
TGTGCCAGCAGTCCGGACAGTTACTATGGCTACACCTTC CASSPDSYYGYTF TRBV27 - TRBJ1-2 -
TGTGCCAGCAGTTTCGGACAGGGGAGATCCTACGAGCAGTACTTC CASSFGQGRSYEQYF TRBV6-5 TRBD1 TRBJ2-7 -
TGTGCCAGAGGAAGCGTGGAGACCTACACCTTC CARGSVETYTF TRBV30 - TRBJ1-2 -
TGTGCCAGCAGCCAAGGAACTAGCGGTAGCACAGATACGCAGTATTTT CASSQGTSGSTDTQYF TRBV3-1/TRBV3-2 TRBD2 TRBJ2-3 -
TGTGCCACCAGCAGAGATCGGGCGGGGGATGAGGATACCGGAGAGACCCAGTACTTC CATSRDRAGDEDTGETQYF TRBV15 TRBD2 TRBJ2-5 -
TGTGCCAGTAGTATAACGGGCGGGAGGGCCCCGGCGGGAGATACGCAGTATTTT CASSITGGRAPAGDTQYF TRBV19 TRBD2 TRBJ2-3 -
TGTGCCAGCAGTCTGACGGGACTAGCCCTTATCAATGAGCAGTTCTTC CASSLTGLALINEQFF TRBV11-2 TRBD2 TRBJ2-1 -
TGTGCCAGCAGCTTAGCGCAGGGTTCTGGAAACACCATATATTTT CASSLAQGSGNTIYF TRBV7-8 - TRBJ1-3 -
TGTGCCAGCAGTCACTACAGGGGGAACACTGAAGCTTTCTTT CASSHYRGNTEAFF TRBV6-5 TRBD1 TRBJ1-1 -
TGTGCCAGCAGCCGACACCCCCAAGAGACCCAGTACTTC CASSRHPQETQYF TRBV11-1 - TRBJ2-5 once
TGTGCCAGCAGTTTATCCCGGAGGGTGAGTCTGAACTATGGCTACACCTTC CASSLSRRVSLNYGYTF TRBV28 - TRBJ1-2 -
TGTGCCAGCAGTGAGATGGGACAGGTGACCGGGGAGCTGTTTTTT CASSEMGQVTGELFF TRBV6-1 TRBD1 TRBJ2-2 -
TGTGCCAGCAGTTTTGGAAGTGGCAGGGCCTCCTATAATTCACCCCTCCACTTT CASSFGSGRASYNSPLHF TRBV27 - TRBJ1-6 -
TGTGCCAGCAGCCCTTTGACAGGGGTAGGAGATACGCAGTATTTT CASSPLTGVGDTQYF TRBV7-9 TRBD1 TRBJ2-3 -
TGTGCCTCGGCCCCTGACGGGTCTTATCAGCCCCAGCATTTT CASAPDGSYQPQHF TRBV10-3 - TRBJ1-5 -
TGTGCCAGCAGTGAAGCGCTTAGATCGGGCGAGCAGTACTTC CASSEALRSGEQYF TRBV6-1 - TRBJ2-7 few
TGTGCCAGCAGACTATTGGCTAGCGGGAGTTACGAGCAGTACTTC CASRLLASGSYEQYF TRBV2 TRBD2 TRBJ2-7 once
TGTGCCAGCAGCTACAGACAGGGGGACACAGATACGCAGTATTTT CASSYRQGDTDTQYF TRBV7-3 TRBD1 TRBJ2-3 -
TGTGCCAGCAGGGAGCAGGACTCCGGGGAGCTGTTTTTT CASREQDSGELFF TRBV12-3/TRBV12-4 - TRBJ2-2 -
TGTGCCAGCAGCCTAGGACCGGGACAGTGGGGCTCATATAGCAATCAGCCCCAGCATTTT CASSLGPGQWGSYSNQPQHF TRBV6-2/TRBV6-3 TRBD1 TRBJ1-5 -
TGTGCCAGCAGCTTCTACAGGAGCTCGGAGGGCTATGGCTACACCTTC CASSFYRSSEGYGYTF TRBV7-2 - TRBJ1-2 once
TGTGCCAGCAGTTTAGGACTTCCCAATGAGCAGTTCTTC CASSLGLPNEQFF TRBV28 - TRBJ2-1 -
TGTGCCAGCAGTCCCAAGGGGAACTCCTACGAGCAGTACTTC CASSPKGNSYEQYF TRBV5-4 - TRBJ2-7 few
TGTGCCAGCAGCTCGCGGACAGGGCGGGTTAGACAGCCCCAGCATTTT CASSSRTGRVRQPQHF TRBV5-8 TRBD1 TRBJ1-5 -
TGTGCCACCGCCGCAGATCGCCTTAGCGGAACAGGGACCCAGTACTTC CATAADRLSGTGTQYF TRBV15 - TRBJ2-5 -
TGTGCCAGTAGTTCTCAAAGGGGGGGTACCGGGAGAGCAACAGATACGCAGTATTTT CASSSQRGGTGRATDTQYF TRBV19 - TRBJ2-3 -
TGTGCCAGCTCATTAGCGGGAGTTTCCTACAATGAGCAGTTCTTC CASSLAGVSYNEQFF TRBV18 TRBD2 TRBJ2-1 -
TGCAGCGTAATAACCGGGGGGCGCGTTTACGAGCAGTACTTC CSVITGGRVYEQYF TRBV29-1 - TRBJ2-7 -
TGTGCCAGCAGTTTGGCTAGCAACACCGGGGAGCTGTTTTTT CASSLASNTGELFF TRBV28 - TRBJ2-2 once
TGTGCCAGCAGCCAGGGACAGGGACTTAACTATGGCTACACCTTC CASSQGQGLNYGYTF TRBV13 TRBD1 TRBJ1-2 -
TGTGCCAGCAGCTACGGACAGGGGGCGTCCGAGCAGTACTTC CASSYGQGASEQYF TRBV9 TRBD1 TRBJ2-7 once
TGCAGCGTGGGGGAGGGAGGGGCGAGTACTGAAGCTTTCTTT CSVGEGGASTEAFF TRBV29-1 - TRBJ1-1 -